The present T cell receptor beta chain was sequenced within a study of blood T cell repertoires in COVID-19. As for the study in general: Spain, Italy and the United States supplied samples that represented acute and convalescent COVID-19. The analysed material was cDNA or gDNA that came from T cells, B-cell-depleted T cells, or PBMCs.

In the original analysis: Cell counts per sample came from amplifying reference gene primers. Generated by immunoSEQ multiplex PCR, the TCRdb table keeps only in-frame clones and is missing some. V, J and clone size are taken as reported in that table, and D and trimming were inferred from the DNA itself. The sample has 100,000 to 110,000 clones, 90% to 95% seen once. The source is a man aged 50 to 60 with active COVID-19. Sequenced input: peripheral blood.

The CDR3 reads CASSEQGISYNEQFF. For the CDR3, the DNA is TGTGCCAGCAGCGAACAGGGTATCTCCTACAATGAGCAGTTCTTC. The rearrangement joins TRBV6-4 to TRBJ2-1, with TRBD1 as a possible D gene (6 bases). Germline V gives CDR1 MRHNA, CDR2 SNTAGT. The CDR3 sequence is 15 residues long. V dropped 6 bases and J dropped 0 bases, with 12 bases sitting between them.